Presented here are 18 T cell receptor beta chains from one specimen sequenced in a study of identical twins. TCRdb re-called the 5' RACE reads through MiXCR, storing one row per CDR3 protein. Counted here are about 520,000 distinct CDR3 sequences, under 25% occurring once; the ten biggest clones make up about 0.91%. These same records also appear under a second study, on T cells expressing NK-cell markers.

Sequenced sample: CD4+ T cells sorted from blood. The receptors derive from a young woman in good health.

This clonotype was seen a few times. In nucleotides, the CDR3 is TGTGCCAGCAGTCCAACCAGGGTGCGCACTGAAGCTTTCTTT. Translation: CASSPTRVRTEAFF. V is TRBV12-3 or TRBV12-4 and J is TRBJ1-1, with D possibly being TRBD1 (5 bases). Trimming stripped 5 bases from V and 4 bases from J, with 14 bases between. The CDR3 has 14 residues.

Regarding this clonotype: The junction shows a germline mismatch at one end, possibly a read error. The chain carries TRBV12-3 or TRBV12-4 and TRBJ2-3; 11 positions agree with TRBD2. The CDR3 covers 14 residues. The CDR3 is CASNLAGGPNTQYF. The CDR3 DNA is TGTGCCAGCAATTTAGCGGGGGGGCCGAATACGCAGTATTTT.

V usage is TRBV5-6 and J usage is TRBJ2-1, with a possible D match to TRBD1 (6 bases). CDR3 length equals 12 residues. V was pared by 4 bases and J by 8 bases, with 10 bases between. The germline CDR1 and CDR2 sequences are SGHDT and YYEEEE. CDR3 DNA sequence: TGTGCCAGCAGCCTACAGGGCCATGAGCAGTTCTTC. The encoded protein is CASSLQGHEQFF.

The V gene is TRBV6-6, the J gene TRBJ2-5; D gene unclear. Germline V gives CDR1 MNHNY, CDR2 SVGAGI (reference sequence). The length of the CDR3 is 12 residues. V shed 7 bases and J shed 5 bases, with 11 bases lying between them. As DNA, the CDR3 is TGTGCCAGCACCCTCGGGTTTGAGACCCAGTACTTC. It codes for CASTLGFETQYF.

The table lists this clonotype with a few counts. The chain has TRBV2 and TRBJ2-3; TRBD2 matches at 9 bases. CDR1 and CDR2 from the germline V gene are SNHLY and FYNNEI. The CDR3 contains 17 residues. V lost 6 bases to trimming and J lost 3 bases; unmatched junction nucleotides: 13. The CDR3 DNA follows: TGTGCCAGCAGCTCAAAGTCACTAGCGGGCCCTACAGATACGCAGTATTTT. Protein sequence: CASSSKSLAGPTDTQYF.

The CDR3 spells CASSEGQGSTDTQYF. Here the CDR3 DNA reads TGTGCCAGCAGCGAAGGACAGGGGTCCACAGATACGCAGTATTTT. The chain employs TRBV9 and TRBJ2-3, with 9 bases that match TRBD1. In germline, CDR1 is SGDLS, CDR2 YYNGEE. The junction had 4 bases not matched to a gene; V was cut back by 3 bases and J by 2 bases. The CDR3 consists of 15 residues.

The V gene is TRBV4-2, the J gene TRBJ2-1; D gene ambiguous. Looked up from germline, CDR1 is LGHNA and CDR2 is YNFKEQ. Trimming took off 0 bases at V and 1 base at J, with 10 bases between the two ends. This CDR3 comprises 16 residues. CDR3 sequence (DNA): TGTGCCAGCAGCCAAGAACGGGCTTATTCCTACAATGAGCAGTTCTTC. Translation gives CASSQERAYSYNEQFF.

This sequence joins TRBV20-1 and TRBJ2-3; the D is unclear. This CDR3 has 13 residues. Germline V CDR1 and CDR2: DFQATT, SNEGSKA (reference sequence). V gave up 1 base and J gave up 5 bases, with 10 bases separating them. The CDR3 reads CSARGRLGDTQYF. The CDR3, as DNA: TGCAGTGCTAGAGGACGGTTAGGAGATACGCAGTATTTT.

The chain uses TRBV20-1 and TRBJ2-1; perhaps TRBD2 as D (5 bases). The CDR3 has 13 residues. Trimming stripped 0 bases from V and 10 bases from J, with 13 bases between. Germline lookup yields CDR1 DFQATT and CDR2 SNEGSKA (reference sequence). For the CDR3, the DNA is TGCAGTGCTAGAGATTTCTCCCCGGGGGAGCAGTTCTTC. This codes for CSARDFSPGEQFF.

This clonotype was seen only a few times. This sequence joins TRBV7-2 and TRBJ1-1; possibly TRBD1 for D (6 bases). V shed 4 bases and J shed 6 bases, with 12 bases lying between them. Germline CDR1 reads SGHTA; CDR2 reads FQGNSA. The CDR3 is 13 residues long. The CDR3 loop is CASSSSGVSEAFF. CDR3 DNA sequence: TGTGCCAGCAGCTCCTCAGGGGTCTCTGAAGCTTTCTTT.

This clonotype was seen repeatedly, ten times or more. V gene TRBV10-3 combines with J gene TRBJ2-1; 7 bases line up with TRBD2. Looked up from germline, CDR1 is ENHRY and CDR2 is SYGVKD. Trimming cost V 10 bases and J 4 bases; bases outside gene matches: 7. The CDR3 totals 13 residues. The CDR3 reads CATLAVGYNEQFF. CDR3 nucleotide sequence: TGTGCCACCCTAGCGGTCGGGTACAATGAGCAGTTCTTC.

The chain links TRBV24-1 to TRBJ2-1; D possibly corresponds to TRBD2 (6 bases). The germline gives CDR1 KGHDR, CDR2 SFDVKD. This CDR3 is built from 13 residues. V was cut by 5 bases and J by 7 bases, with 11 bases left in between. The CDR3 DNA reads TGTGCCACCAGTGGATGGGAGGTAAATGAGCAGTTCTTC. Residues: CATSGWEVNEQFF.

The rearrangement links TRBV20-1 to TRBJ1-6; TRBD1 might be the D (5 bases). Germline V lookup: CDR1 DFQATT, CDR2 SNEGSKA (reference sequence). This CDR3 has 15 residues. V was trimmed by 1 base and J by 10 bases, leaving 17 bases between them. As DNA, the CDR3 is TGCAGTGCTAGAGTCGTTCGGGGGGATGACTCACCCCTCCACTTT. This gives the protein CSARVVRGDDSPLHF.

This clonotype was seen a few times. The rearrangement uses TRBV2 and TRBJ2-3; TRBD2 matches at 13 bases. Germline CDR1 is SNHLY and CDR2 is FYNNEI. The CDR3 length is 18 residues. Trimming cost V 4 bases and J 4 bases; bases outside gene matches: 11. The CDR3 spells CASSVLAGGNPAADTQYF. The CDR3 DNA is TGTGCCAGCAGTGTACTAGCGGGAGGGAATCCCGCGGCAGATACGCAGTATTTT.

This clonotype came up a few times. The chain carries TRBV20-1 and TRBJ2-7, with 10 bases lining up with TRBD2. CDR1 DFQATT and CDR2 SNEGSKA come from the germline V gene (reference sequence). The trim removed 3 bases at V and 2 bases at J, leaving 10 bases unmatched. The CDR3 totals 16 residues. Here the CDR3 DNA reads TGCAGTGCTAGTCCTAGCGGGGGACATAACCCCTACGAGCAGTACTTC. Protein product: CSASPSGGHNPYEQYF.

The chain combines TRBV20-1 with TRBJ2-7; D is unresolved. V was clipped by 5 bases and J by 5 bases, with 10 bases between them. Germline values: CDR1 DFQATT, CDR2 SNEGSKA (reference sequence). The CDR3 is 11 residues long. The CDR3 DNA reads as TGCAGTGCTGAGGTCGTCGACGAGCAGTACTTC. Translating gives CSAEVVDEQYF.

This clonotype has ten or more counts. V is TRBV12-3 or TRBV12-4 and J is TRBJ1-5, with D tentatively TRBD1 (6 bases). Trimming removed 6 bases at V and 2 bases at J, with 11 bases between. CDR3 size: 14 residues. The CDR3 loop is CASSRGQRNQPQHF. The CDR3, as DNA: TGTGCCAGCAGCCGTGGACAGCGCAATCAGCCCCAGCATTTT.

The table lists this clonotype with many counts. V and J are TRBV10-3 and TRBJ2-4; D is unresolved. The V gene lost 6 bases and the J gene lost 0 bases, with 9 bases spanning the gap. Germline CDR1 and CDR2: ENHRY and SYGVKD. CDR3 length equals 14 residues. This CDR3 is CAIRLVPAKNIQYF. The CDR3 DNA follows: TGTGCCATCAGGCTCGTCCCAGCCAAAAACATTCAGTACTTC.